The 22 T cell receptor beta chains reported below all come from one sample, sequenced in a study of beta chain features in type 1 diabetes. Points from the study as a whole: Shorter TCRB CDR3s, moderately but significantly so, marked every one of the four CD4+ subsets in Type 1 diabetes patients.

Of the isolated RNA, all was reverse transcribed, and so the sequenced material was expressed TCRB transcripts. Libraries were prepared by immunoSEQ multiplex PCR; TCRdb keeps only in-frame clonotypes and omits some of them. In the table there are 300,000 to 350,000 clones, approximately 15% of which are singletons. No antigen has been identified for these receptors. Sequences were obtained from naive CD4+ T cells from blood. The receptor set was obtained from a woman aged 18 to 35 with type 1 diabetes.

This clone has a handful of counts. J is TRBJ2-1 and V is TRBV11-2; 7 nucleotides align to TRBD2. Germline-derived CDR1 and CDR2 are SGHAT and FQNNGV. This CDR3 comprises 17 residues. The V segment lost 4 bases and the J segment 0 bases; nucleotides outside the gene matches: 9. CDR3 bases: TGTGCCAGCAGCTCCCCGGCCGGGAGGAGCTCCTACAATGAGCAGTTCTTC. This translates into CASSSPAGRSSYNEQFF.

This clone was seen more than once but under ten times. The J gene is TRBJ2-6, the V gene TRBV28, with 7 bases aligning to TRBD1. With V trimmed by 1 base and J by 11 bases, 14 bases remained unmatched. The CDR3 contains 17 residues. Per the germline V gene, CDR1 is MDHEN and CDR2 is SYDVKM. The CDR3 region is CASSLSHINRGSDVLTF. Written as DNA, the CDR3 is TGTGCCAGCAGTTTATCTCATATTAACAGGGGATCGGACGTCCTGACTTTC.

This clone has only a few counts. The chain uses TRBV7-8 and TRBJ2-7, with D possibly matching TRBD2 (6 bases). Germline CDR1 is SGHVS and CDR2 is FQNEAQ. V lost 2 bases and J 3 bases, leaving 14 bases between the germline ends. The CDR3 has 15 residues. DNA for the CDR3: TGTGCCAGCAGCTTATTGGCGGAGGGCCACTACGAGCAGTACGTC. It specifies CASSLLAEGHYEQYV.

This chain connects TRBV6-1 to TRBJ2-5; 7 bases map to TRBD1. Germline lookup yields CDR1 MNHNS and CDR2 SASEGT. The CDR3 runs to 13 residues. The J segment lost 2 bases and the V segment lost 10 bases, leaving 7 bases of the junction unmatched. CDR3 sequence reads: CANSGQMQETQYF. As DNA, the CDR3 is TGTGCCAATTCGGGACAGATGCAAGAGACCCAGTACTTC.

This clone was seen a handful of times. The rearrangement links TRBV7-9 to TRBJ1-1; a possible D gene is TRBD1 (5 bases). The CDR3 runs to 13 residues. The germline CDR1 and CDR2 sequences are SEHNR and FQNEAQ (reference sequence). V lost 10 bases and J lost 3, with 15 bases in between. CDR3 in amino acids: CATLRGYDTEAFF. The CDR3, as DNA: TGTGCCACCCTCCGGGGGTATGACACTGAAGCTTTCTTT.

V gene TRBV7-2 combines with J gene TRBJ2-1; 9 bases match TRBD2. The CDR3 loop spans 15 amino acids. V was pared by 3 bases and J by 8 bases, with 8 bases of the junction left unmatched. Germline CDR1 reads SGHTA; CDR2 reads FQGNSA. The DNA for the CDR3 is TGTGCCAGCAGCTTCCAAGCGGGAGGTAGGGATGAGCAGTTCTTC. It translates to CASSFQAGGRDEQFF.

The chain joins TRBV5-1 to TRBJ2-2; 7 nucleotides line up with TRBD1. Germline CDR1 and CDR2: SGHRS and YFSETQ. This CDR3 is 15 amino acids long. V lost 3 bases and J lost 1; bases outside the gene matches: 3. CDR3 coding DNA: TGCGCCAGCAGCTCACAGGGGCTGAACACCGGGGAGCTGTTTTTT. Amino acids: CASSSQGLNTGELFF.

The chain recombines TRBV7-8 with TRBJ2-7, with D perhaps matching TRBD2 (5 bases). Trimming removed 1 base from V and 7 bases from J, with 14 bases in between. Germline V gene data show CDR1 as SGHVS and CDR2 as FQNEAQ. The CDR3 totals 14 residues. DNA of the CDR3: TGTGCCAGCAGCTTAGATAGGTCGGCGGGTGAGCAGTACGTC. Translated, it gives CASSLDRSAGEQYV.

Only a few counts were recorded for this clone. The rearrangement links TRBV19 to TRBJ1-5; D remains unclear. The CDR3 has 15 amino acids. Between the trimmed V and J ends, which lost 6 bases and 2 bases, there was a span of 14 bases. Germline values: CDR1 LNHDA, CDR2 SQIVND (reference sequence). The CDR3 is CASSHVENGNQPQHF. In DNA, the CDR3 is TGTGCCAGTAGCCATGTGGAGAATGGCAATCAGCCCCAGCATTTT.

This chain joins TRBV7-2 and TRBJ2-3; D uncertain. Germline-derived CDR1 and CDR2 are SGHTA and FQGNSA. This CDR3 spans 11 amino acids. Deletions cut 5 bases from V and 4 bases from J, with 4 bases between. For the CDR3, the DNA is TGTGCCAGCAGCCCCGCAGATACGCAGTATTTT. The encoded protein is CASSPADTQYF.

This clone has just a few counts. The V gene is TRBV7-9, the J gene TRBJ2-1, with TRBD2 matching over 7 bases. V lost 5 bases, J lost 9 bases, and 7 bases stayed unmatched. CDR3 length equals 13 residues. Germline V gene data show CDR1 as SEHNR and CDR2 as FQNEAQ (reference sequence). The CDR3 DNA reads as TGTGCCAGCAGCCCCCTAGCGGAGGGTGAGCAGTTCTTC. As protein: CASSPLAEGEQFF.

CDR3 residues: CASSFPGSGTDTQYF. The CDR3, as DNA: TGTGCCAGCAGCTTCCCCGGGAGTGGCACAGATACGCAGTATTTT. This chain links TRBV11-2 with TRBJ2-3, with a possible D match to TRBD2 (6 bases). The CDR3 is 15 residues long. The V gene's germline CDR1 is SGHAT and CDR2 FQNNGV. The V end lost 3 bases, the J end lost 1 base, and 11 bases lay between the germline ends. The full variable domain, rest sourced from reference TRBV11-2 and TRBJ2-3, is EAGVAQSPRYKIIEKRQSVAFWCNPISGHATLYWYQQILGQGPKLLIQFQNNGVVDDSQLPKDRFSAERLKGVDSTLKIQPAKLEDSAVYLCASSFPGSGTDTQYFGPGTRLTVL.

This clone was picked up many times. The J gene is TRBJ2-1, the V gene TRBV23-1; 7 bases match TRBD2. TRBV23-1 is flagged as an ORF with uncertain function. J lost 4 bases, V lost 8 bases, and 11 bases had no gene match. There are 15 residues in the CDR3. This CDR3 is CASGIALADYNEQFF. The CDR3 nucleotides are TGCGCCAGCGGGATTGCCCTAGCGGATTACAATGAGCAGTTCTTC.

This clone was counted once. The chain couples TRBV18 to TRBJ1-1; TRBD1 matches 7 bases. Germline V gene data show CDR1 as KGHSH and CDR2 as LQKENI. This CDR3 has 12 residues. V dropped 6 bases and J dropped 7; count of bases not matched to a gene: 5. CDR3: CASSYGQDEAFF. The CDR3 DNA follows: TGTGCCAGCTCCTACGGACAGGATGAAGCTTTCTTT.

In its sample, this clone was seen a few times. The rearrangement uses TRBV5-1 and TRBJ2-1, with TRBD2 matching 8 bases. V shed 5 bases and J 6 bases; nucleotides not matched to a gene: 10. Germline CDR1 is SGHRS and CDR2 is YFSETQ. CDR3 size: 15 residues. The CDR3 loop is CASSSSGSGINEQFF. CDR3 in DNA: TGCGCCAGCAGTTCGAGCGGGAGTGGTATCAATGAGCAGTTCTTC.

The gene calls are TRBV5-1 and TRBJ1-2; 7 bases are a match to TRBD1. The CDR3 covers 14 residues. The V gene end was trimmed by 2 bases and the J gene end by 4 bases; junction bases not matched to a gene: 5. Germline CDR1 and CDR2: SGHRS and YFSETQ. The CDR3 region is CASSLSGQFYGYTF. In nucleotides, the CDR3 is TGCGCCAGCAGCTTATCGGGACAGTTCTATGGCTACACCTTC. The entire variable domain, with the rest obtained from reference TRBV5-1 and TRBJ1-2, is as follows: KAGVTQTPRYLIKTRGQQVTLSCSPISGHRSVSWYQQTPGQGLQFLFEYFSETQRNKGNFPGRFSGRQFSNSRSEMNVSTLELGDSALYLCASSLSGQFYGYTFGSGTRLTVV.

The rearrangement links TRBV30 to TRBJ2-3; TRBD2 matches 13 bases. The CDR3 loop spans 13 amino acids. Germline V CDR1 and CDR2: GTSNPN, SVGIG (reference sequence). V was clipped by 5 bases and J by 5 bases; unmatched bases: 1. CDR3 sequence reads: CAWRTSGGDTQYF. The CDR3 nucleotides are TGTGCCTGGCGGACTAGCGGGGGAGATACGCAGTATTTT.

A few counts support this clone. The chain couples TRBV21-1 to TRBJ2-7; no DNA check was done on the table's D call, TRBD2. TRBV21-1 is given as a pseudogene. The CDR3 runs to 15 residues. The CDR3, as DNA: TGTGCCAGCAGCAAAGGAGTTAGCGGGACGTGCGAGCAGTACGTC. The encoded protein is CASSKGVSGTCEQYV.

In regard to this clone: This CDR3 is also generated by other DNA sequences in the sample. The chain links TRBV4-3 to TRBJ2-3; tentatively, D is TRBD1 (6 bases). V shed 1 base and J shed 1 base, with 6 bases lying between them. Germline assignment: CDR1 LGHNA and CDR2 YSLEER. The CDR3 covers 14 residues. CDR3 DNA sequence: TGCGCCAGCAGCCAAGGGACAGGCACAGATACGCAGTATTTT. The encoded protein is CASSQGTGTDTQYF.

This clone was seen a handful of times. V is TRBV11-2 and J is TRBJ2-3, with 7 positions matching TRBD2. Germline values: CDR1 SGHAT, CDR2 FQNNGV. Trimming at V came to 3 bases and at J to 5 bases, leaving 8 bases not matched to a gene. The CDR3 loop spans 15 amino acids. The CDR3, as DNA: TGTGCCAGCAGCTTTGGGAGGGCCCCGGTAGATACGCAGTATTTT. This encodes CASSFGRAPVDTQYF.

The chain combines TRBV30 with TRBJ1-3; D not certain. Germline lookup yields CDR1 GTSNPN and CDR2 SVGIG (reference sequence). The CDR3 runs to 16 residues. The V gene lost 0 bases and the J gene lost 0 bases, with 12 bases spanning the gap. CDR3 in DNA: TGTGCCTGGAGTGTACGGTCAGGCCCCTCTGGAAACACCATATATTTT. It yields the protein CAWSVRSGPSGNTIYF.

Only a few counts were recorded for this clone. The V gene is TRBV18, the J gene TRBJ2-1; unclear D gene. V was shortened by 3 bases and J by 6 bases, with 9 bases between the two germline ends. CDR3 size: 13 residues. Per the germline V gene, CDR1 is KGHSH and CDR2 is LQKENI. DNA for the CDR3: TGTGCCAGCTCACCCCTCCCCCGCAATGAGCAGTTCTTC. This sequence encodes CASSPLPRNEQFF.